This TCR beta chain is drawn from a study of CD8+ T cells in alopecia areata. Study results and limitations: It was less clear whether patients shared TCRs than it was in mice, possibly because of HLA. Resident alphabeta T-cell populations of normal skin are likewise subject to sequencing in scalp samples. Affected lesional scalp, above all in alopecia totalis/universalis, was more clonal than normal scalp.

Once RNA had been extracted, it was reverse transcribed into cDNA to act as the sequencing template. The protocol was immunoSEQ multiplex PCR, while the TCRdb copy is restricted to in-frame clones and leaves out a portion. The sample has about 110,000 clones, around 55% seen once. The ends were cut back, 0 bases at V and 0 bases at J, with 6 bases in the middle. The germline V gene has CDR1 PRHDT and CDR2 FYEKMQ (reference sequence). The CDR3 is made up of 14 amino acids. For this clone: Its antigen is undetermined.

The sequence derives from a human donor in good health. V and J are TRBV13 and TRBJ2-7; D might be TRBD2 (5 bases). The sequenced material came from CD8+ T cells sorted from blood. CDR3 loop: CASSLGGNSYEQYF. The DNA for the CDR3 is TGTGCCAGCAGCTTAGGCGGGAACTCCTACGAGCAGTACTTC.